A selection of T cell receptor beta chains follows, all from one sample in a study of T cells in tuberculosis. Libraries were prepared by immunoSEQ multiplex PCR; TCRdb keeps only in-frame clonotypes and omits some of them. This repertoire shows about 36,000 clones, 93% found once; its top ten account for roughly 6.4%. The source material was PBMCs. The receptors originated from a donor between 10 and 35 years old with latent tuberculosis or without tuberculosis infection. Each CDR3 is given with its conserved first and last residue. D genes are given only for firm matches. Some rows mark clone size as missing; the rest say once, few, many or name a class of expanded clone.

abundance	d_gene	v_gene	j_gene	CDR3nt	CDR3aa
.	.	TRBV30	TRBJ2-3	TGTGCCTGGATCCGAGGTGGAGTGGGTAGTTCGTGGGATACGCAGTATTTT	CAWIRGGVGSSWDTQYF
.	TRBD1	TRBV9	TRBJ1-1	TGTGCCAGCAGCGTAGGGAGGGGGCAGAACACTGAAGCTTTCTTT	CASSVGRGQNTEAFF
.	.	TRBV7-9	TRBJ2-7	TGTGCCAGCAGCTCAGGTAACGAGCAGTACTTC	CASSSGNEQYF
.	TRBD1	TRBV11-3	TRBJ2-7	TGTGCCAGCAGCACTACCGGACAGGGGTCATACGAGCAGTACTTC	CASSTTGQGSYEQYF
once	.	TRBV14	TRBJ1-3	TGTGCCAGCAGCCAAGATTCGGTAGTCGGTGGAAACACCATATATTTT	CASSQDSVVGGNTIYF
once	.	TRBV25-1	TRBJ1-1	TGTGCCAGCAGTCGCGGGGGAGGGACTGAAGCTTTCTTT	CASSRGGGTEAFF
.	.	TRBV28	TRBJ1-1	TGTGCCAGCAGTTTAAGCGGCAGGACCAACACTGAAGCTTTCTTT	CASSLSGRTNTEAFF
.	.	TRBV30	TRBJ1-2	TGTGCCTGGAGTGTCGGGTTAGCGGGCTATGGCTACACCTTC	CAWSVGLAGYGYTF
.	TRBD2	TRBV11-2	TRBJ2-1	TGTGCCAGCAGCTTGGGGGGGACTGAGCAGTTCTTC	CASSLGGTEQFF
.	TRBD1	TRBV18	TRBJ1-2	TGTGCCAGCTCACGCCCGGGACAGGGTATAGATGGCTACACCTTC	CASSRPGQGIDGYTF
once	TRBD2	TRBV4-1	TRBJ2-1	TGCGCCAGCAGCCAAGGACTAGCGGGGGCCCTAAATGAGCAGTTCTTC	CASSQGLAGALNEQFF
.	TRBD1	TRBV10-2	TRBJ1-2	TGCGCCAGCAGTAAGACAGGGGGGAGGGATGGCTACACCTTC	CASSKTGGRDGYTF
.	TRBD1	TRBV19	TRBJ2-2	TGTGCCAGTAGTCAGGGGGCGGCCGGGGAGCTGTTTTTT	CASSQGAAGELFF
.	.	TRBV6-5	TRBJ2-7	TGTGCCAGCAGAGCGGACGGGGGGCGAACCTACGAGCAGTACTTC	CASRADGGRTYEQYF
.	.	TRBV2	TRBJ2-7	TGTGCCAGCAGAAAAATTAGCGGCTCCTACGAGCAGTACTTC	CASRKISGSYEQYF
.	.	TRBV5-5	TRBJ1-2	TGTGCCAGCAGCGTAGACAGCATCTATGGCTACACCTTC	CASSVDSIYGYTF
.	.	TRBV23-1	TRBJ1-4	TGCGCCAGCAGTCAGTCTCCGGAACTGTTTTTT	CASSQSPELFF
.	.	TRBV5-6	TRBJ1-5	TGTGCCAGCAGCTTGGGGTACGGGTTGGGTCAGTATCAGCCCCAGCATTTT	CASSLGYGLGQYQPQHF
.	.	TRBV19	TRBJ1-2	TGTGCCAGTAGTGCGGGACGGTTTTATGGCTACACCTTC	CASSAGRFYGYTF
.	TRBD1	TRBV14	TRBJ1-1	TGTGCCAGCAGCCAAGAAGAGACCGGCTGGGGGACAGGGGCTCCGAACACTGAAGCTTTCTTT	CASSQEETGWGTGAPNTEAFF
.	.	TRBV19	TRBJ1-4	TGTGCCAGTAGCGCTAGTGAAAAACTGTTTTTT	CASSASEKLFF
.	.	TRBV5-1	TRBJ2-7	TGCGCCAGCAGCTTGGGTCGGGGAAACGAGCAGTACTTC	CASSLGRGNEQYF
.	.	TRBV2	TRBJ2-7	TGTGCCAGCACGCCAGATACATACGAGCAGTACTTC	CASTPDTYEQYF
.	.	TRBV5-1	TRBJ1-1	TGCGCCAGCAGCCCGGACAGCCAGAACACTGAAGCTTTCTTT	CASSPDSQNTEAFF
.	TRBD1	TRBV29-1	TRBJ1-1	TGCAGCGTCGGACAGGCGATTAACACTGAAGCTTTCTTT	CSVGQAINTEAFF
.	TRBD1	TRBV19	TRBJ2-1	TGTGCCAGTAGTCTACAGCCGGGACAGGGAGGCAATGAGCAGTTCTTC	CASSLQPGQGGNEQFF
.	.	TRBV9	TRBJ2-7	TGTGCCAGCAGCCGCGGTCAGGGCTACGAGCAGTACTTC	CASSRGQGYEQYF
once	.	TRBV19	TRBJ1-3	TGTGCCAGTAGTATGGAGCCGGTGACCTCTGGAAACACCATATATTTT	CASSMEPVTSGNTIYF
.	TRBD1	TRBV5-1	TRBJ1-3	TGCGCCAGCAGCTGGACAGGGGATGAAGGAAACACCATATATTTT	CASSWTGDEGNTIYF
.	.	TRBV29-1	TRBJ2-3	TGCAGCGTTGAGGGGCCTTACACAGATACGCAGTATTTT	CSVEGPYTDTQYF
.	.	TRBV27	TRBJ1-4	TGTGCCAGCAGTTTTACCCCCAGGGCAACTAATGAAAAACTGTTTTTT	CASSFTPRATNEKLFF
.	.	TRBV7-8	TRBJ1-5	TGTGCCAGCAGCTTAGATCACGGGGGTCAGCCCCAGCATTTT	CASSLDHGGQPQHF
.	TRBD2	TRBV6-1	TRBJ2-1	TGTGCCAGCAGTGATAGAGCGGGGGCCAGTTACAATGAGCAGTTCTTC	CASSDRAGASYNEQFF
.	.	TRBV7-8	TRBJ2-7	TGTGCCAGCAGCTTAGTCCAGCGCGCGCGTCGGGAGCAGTACTTC	CASSLVQRARREQYF
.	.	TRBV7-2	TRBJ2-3	TGTGCCAGCAGCTTTGGTGGCGGGGGCACAGATACGCAGTATTTT	CASSFGGGGTDTQYF
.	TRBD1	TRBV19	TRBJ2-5	TGTGCCAGTAGTATATCGGGACAGGGGACTGAGACCCAGTACTTC	CASSISGQGTETQYF
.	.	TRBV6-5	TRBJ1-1	TGTGCCAGCAGTTACTCGTTGCCAGATCCCATTTTCTTT	CASSYSLPDPIFF
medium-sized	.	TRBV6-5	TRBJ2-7	TGTGCCAGCAGTCCCTCCTCCGGGGACGAGCAGTACTTC	CASSPSSGDEQYF
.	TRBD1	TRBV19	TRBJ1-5	TGTGCCCTAGGACAGGTGTCAGGTCAGCCCCAGCATTTT	CALGQVSGQPQHF
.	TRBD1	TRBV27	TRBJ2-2	TGTGCCAGCAGTCGACAGGGGGGGTACACCGGGGAGCTGTTTTTT	CASSRQGGYTGELFF
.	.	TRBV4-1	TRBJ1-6	TGCGCCAGCAGCCAAGATCCCAGACTTTATAATTCACCCCTCCACTTT	CASSQDPRLYNSPLHF
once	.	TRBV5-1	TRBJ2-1	TGCGCCAGCAGCATAGGGGACAATGAGCAGTTCTTC	CASSIGDNEQFF
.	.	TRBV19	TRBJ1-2	TGTGCCAGTAGTATCCCGGGGGGGCGGCACTATGGCTACACCTTC	CASSIPGGRHYGYTF
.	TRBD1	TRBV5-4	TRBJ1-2	TGTGCCAGCAGCTGGGATACAGGGGTCGAATATGGCTACACCTTC	CASSWDTGVEYGYTF
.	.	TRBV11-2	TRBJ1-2	TGTGCCAGCAGCTTAGGCGCACAGGGATGGAATGGCTACACCTTC	CASSLGAQGWNGYTF
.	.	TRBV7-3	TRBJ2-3	TGTGCCAGCAGCTTAATGGGCCTAGCGAGCACAGATACGCAGTATTTT	CASSLMGLASTDTQYF
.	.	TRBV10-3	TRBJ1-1	TGTGCCATCAGTGAGTGGCAGGGCCCCCTGAACACTGAAGCTTTCTTT	CAISEWQGPLNTEAFF
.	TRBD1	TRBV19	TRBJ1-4	TGTGCCAGTAGTTCCCGGGACAGTAATGAAAAACTGTTTTTT	CASSSRDSNEKLFF
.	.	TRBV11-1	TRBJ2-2	TGTGCCAGCAGCTTTAACAGGGTAAACGGGGAGCTGTTTTTT	CASSFNRVNGELFF
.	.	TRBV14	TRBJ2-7	TGTGCCAGCAGCCCAACAGGGCCGGTGGGGGAGCAGTACTTC	CASSPTGPVGEQYF
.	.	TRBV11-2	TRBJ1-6	TGTGCCAGCAGCTTAGATCGGGGAGGGGTCTCCTCACCCCTCCACTTT	CASSLDRGGVSSPLHF
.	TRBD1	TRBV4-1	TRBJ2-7	TGCGCCAGCAGCCCCGGAGAAACAGGGGCCTACGAGCAGTACTTC	CASSPGETGAYEQYF
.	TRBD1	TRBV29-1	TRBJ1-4	TGCAGCGTTGAGGTCGGGACAGTAAATGAAAAACTGTTTTTT	CSVEVGTVNEKLFF
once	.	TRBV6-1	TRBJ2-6	TGTGCCAGCAGTGAGTTAGGGACAGGGGCCAACGTCCTGACTTTC	CASSELGTGANVLTF
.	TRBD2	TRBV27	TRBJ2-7	TGTGCCAGCAGTTTCACTAGCGGGGGGTTCTACGAGCAGTACTTC	CASSFTSGGFYEQYF
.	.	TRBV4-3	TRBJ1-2	TGCGCCAGCAGCCAAGATAGTAACGGTAACTATGGCTACACCTTC	CASSQDSNGNYGYTF
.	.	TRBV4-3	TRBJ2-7	TGCGCCAGCAGCCAAGAGGGGACTCACTCCTACGAGCAGTACTTC	CASSQEGTHSYEQYF
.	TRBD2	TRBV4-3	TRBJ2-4	TGCGCCAGCAGCCAAGATGCGGGACTAGTAAGGGACATTCAGTACTTC	CASSQDAGLVRDIQYF
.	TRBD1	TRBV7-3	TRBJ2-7	TGTGCCAGCAGCACCACCGGAACGGCAGGGGGACGGGCCGAGCAGTACTTC	CASSTTGTAGGRAEQYF
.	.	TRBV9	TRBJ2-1	TGTGCCAGCAGCGTAGCGAGTGAGCAGTTCTTC	CASSVASEQFF